Shown below are 10 T cell receptor beta chains from a single sample sequenced in a study of identical twins. TCRdb ran MiXCR on the 5' RACE reads and lists one entry per CDR3 protein. This repertoire shows approximately 550,000 distinct CDR3 sequences, 20% to 25% found once; its top ten account for about 0.48%. These data were also reused for a study on yellow fever vaccine responses in identical twins.

Sequencing was done on a sample of CD4+ T cells sorted from blood. The receptors come from a woman aged 18-30 years in good health.

The rearrangement links TRBV24-1 to TRBJ2-5, with a tentative D call TRBD1 (5 bases). The CDR3 extends over 13 amino acids. The V end lost 3 bases, the J end lost 6 bases, and 10 bases lay between the germline ends. Germline lookup yields CDR1 KGHDR and CDR2 SFDVKD. The CDR3: CATSDGHGKTQYF. As DNA, the CDR3 is TGTGCCACCAGTGATGGACATGGGAAGACCCAGTACTTC.

The CDR3 DNA reads TGCAGTGCTAGATCGAGCAATCAGCCCCAGCATTTT. Its protein is CSARSSNQPQHF. The chain combines TRBV20-1 with TRBJ1-5; D is uncertain. This CDR3 region has 12 residues. The germline V gene has CDR1 DFQATT and CDR2 SNEGSKA (reference sequence). V was clipped by 2 bases and J by 1 base, with 3 bases between them.

The V and J genes are TRBV2 and TRBJ2-2; D might be TRBD1 (5 bases). Germline CDR1 reads SNHLY; CDR2 reads FYNNEI. The V gene lost 2 bases and the J gene lost 3 bases, with 10 bases spanning the gap. The CDR3 runs to 15 residues. The CDR3: CASSESQGDTGELFF. The CDR3 region has the DNA TGTGCCAGCAGTGAAAGCCAGGGTGACACCGGGGAGCTGTTTTTT. Drawing the rest from reference TRBV2 and TRBJ2-2, the complete variable domain is EPEVTQTPSHQVTQMGQEVILRCVPISNHLYFYWYRQILGQKVEFLVSFYNNEISEKSEIFDDQFSVERPDGSNFTLKIRSTKLEDSAMYFCASSESQGDTGELFFGEGSRLTVL.

This clonotype was picked up a small number of times. J is TRBJ2-2 and V is TRBV20-1, with 8 bases that match TRBD2. Germline CDR1 is DFQATT and CDR2 is SNEGSKA (reference sequence). This CDR3 has 14 residues. The V and J ends lost 5 bases and 1 base, in that order; junction bases with no gene match: 3. In nucleotides, the CDR3 is TGCAGTGCTCGTAGCGGGGTGAACACCGGGGAGCTGTTTTTT. Residues: CSARSGVNTGELFF.

This clonotype was counted a few times. V usage is TRBV12-3 or TRBV12-4 and J usage is TRBJ1-6; D uncertain. The CDR3 loop spans 15 amino acids. Trimming removed 5 bases from V and 7 bases from J, with 15 bases in between. The CDR3 sequence is CASSPQDGANSPLHF. As DNA, the CDR3 is TGTGCCAGCAGTCCCCAGGACGGCGCCAATTCACCCCTCCACTTT.

This clonotype has only a few counts. The chain has TRBV18 and TRBJ2-1, with no clear D. The germline V gene encodes CDR1 KGHSH and CDR2 LQKENI. Trimming shortened V by 3 bases and J by 9 bases, and 15 bases separated the two germline ends. This CDR3 is built from 14 residues. CDR3 sequence reads: CASSPPGKVREQFF. CDR3 bases: TGTGCCAGCTCACCCCCCGGTAAGGTGCGTGAGCAGTTCTTC.

This rearrangement joins TRBV3-1 to TRBJ2-3; D gene uncertain. The CDR3 loop spans 15 amino acids. V shed 3 bases and J shed 0 bases, with 10 bases lying between them. Germline V gene lookup returns CDR1 LGHDT and CDR2 YNNKEL (reference sequence). Written as DNA, the CDR3 is TGTGCCAGCAGCCACACAGACGGTAGCACAGATACGCAGTATTTT. Translation: CASSHTDGSTDTQYF.

About this clonotype: This may come from a read error, since a much larger clone is one base off. The chain carries TRBV28 and TRBJ2-1; D might be TRBD2 (5 bases). The CDR3 has 11 amino acids. From germline, CDR1 is MDHEN and CDR2 SYDVKM. The V and J ends lost 5 bases and 7 bases respectively, with 6 bases between them. The CDR3 is CASSRENEQFF. The DNA for the CDR3 is TGTGCCAGCAGTAGGGAGAATGAGCAGTTCTTC.

V usage is TRBV9 and J usage is TRBJ2-3; D is unclear. Germline V gives CDR1 SGDLS, CDR2 YYNGEE. V was clipped by 1 base and J by 2 bases, with 11 bases between them. CDR3 length equals 15 residues. The CDR3 region is CASSVTVTYTDTQYF. The CDR3 coding sequence is TGTGCCAGCAGCGTAACCGTTACATACACAGATACGCAGTATTTT.

This clonotype was recorded a few times. The CDR3: CASSEDSFFIAKNIQYF. As DNA, the CDR3 is TGCGCCAGCAGCGAGGACAGCTTTTTCATAGCCAAAAACATTCAGTACTTC. The chain uses TRBV5-1 and TRBJ2-4, with D possibly being TRBD1 (6 bases). V was trimmed by 4 bases and J by 0 bases, leaving 17 bases between them. The CDR3 is made up of 17 amino acids. The germline CDR1 and CDR2 sequences are SGHRS and YFSETQ.